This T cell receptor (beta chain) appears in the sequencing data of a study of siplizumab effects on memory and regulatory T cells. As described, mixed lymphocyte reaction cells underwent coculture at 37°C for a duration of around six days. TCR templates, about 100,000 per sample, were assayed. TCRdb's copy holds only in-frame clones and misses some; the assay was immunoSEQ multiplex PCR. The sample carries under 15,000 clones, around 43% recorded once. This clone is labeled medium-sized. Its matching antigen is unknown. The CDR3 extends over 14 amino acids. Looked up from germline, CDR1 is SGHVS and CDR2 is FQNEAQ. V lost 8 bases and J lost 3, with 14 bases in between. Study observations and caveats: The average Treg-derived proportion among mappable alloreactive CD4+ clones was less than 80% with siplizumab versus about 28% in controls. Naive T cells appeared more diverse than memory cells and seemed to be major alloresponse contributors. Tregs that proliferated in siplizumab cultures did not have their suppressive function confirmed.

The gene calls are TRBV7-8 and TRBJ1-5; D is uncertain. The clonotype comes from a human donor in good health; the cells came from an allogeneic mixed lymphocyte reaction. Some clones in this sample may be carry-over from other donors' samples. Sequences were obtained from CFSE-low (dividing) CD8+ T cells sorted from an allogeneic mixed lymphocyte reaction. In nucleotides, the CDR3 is TGTGCCAGCCAGTCTTTAGGGTACAATCAGCCCCAGCATTTT. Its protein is CASQSLGYNQPQHF.